Below are 8 T cell receptor beta chains sequenced from a single sample in a study of blood T cell repertoires in COVID-19. Assay: immunoSEQ multiplex PCR; the TCRdb copy retains only in-frame clones and omits some. The sample includes about 59,000 clones, around 81% seen only once; the top ten take about 26%. Sequencing was carried out using peripheral blood. Source of these receptors: a woman aged 80 or over with active or convalescent COVID-19.

The table lists this clone with a few counts. The chain combines TRBV7-2 with TRBJ2-2; D unclear. With 5 bases removed from V and 6 bases from J, the gap between germline ends came to 4 bases. Germline-derived CDR1 and CDR2 are SGHTA and FQGNSA. The CDR3 contains 11 residues. The CDR3 spells CASSESGELFF. The CDR3, as DNA: TGTGCCAGCAGCGAGTCCGGGGAGCTGTTTTTT.

This chain uses TRBV10-1 with TRBJ2-5, with TRBD1 identical over 8 bases. CDR1 is WNHNN and CDR2 is SYGVQD in the germline V gene (reference sequence). There are 13 residues in the CDR3. Trimming removed 6 bases from V and 5 bases from J; junction bases left unmatched: 5. CDR3 in amino acids: CASSRGLGETQYF. Written as DNA, the CDR3 is TGCGCCAGCAGCAGGGGGCTCGGGGAGACCCAGTACTTC.

The rearrangement links TRBV5-6 to TRBJ1-2; D not resolved. Looked up from germline, CDR1 is SGHDT and CDR2 is YYEEEE. The CDR3 consists of 13 residues. Trimming removed 1 base at V and 4 bases at J, with 8 bases between. Written as DNA, the CDR3 is TGTGCCAGCAGCTTGATGTCAGGCTATGGCTACACCTTC. Translation gives CASSLMSGYGYTF.

This chain links TRBV5-4 with TRBJ1-3; a possible D gene is TRBD1 (6 bases). Germline V lookup: CDR1 SGHNT, CDR2 YYREEE (reference sequence). The CDR3 has 15 amino acids. The ends were cut back, 4 bases at V and 0 bases at J, with 11 bases in the middle. The CDR3 DNA follows: TGTGCCAGCAGCCGCGGACAGTACTCTGGAAACACCATATATTTT. Protein: CASSRGQYSGNTIYF. Filled out from reference TRBV5-4 and TRBJ1-3, the complete variable domain reads ETGVTQSPTHLIKTRGQQVTLRCSSQSGHNTVSWYQQALGQGPQFIFQYYREEENGRGNFPPRFSGLQFPNYSSELNVNALELDDSALYLCASSRGQYSGNTIYFGEGSWLTVV.

V usage is TRBV19 and J usage is TRBJ1-5; TRBD1 is a possible D gene (6 bases). There are 16 residues in the CDR3. The germline CDR1 and CDR2 sequences are LNHDA and SQIVND (reference sequence). V lost 7 bases, J lost 5 bases, and 21 bases lay in between. This chain's CDR3 is CASTLRGRASDQPQHF. The CDR3 nucleotides are TGTGCCAGTACCCTGCGGGGGCGGGCTTCAGATCAGCCCCAGCATTTT.

The chain links TRBV5-1 to TRBJ2-5; D perhaps matches TRBD2 (6 bases). CDR3 length equals 14 residues. Germline CDR1 reads SGHRS; CDR2 reads YFSETQ. The V end was cut by 4 bases, the J end by 5 bases, with 15 bases between. CDR3 DNA: TGCGCCAGCAGCCGTAGCGGTCCGATGGAGACCCAGTACTTC. It codes for CASSRSGPMETQYF.

The V gene is TRBV9, the J gene TRBJ2-3, with no clear D. Trimming took off 4 bases at V and 2 bases at J, with 5 bases between the two ends. The CDR3 runs to 12 residues. CDR1 is SGDLS, CDR2 YYNGEE, per germline. CDR3 protein: CASSPPTDTQYF. The CDR3 DNA reads TGTGCCAGCAGCCCTCCCACAGATACGCAGTATTTT.

The chain links TRBV10-2 to TRBJ2-1, with a possible D match to TRBD1 (5 bases). The CDR3 has 12 residues. V lost 4 bases, J lost 11 bases, and 12 bases lay in between. CDR1 is WSHSY and CDR2 is SAAADI in the germline V gene. CDR3 bases: TGCGCCAGCAGTGGCGCACAGGAGAAGCAGTTCTTC. Its protein product is CASSGAQEKQFF.